This TCR beta chain was sequenced in a study of T cell repertoires in cytomegalovirus infection. Study-level background: As its CMV epitopes, the study selected recently identified HLA-C-restricted and well-studied HLA-B-restricted targets. In public TCR beta signatures, there were indications of both CMV infection and matching HLA type. Study conclusions and caveats: HLA-C-restricted, CMV-specific TCR beta clonotypes were dominant ex vivo. Cumulative frequency (of public TCR beta family members) identified carriers of CMV plus the relevant HLA.

CDR3 length equals 16 residues. The germline V and J ends were trimmed by 5 bases and 2 bases, with 19 bases remaining between them. CDR1 is MNHEY and CDR2 is SVGEGT in the germline V gene. Only a few counts were recorded for this clonotype. Its cognate antigen is unknown. TCRdb reanalysed the reads using MiXCR and keeps one entry per CDR3 protein. Altogether 700,000 to 950,000 distinct CDR3 sequences are present, 30% to 35% being singletons, with the ten largest covering roughly 12%. The chain combines TRBV6-2 or TRBV6-3 with TRBJ2-7; D is undetermined. The sequencing used cultured CD8+ T cells from PBMCs, collected from culture after CMV antigen stimulation. This receptor was obtained from a human donor in good health (CMV status not recorded). Some clones in this sample may be carry-over from other donors' samples. The CDR3 sequence: CASSRTERGPPYEQYF. The DNA of the CDR3 is TGTGCCAGCAGTCGGACGGAGAGAGGCCCCCCCTACGAGCAGTACTTC.